Presented here are 11 T cell receptor beta chains from one specimen sequenced in a study of shared clonotypes between healthy human individuals. Only in-frame clones appear in the TCRdb table, and some are missing; sequencing was by immunoSEQ multiplex PCR. The profile covers more than 2,000,000 clones, with more than 90% appearing a single time and over 0.12% taken by the ten largest. The source material was naive CD4+ T cells sorted from blood. Noted subset: CD45RA+ positively selected. These TCRs come from a man in his late teens or twenties in good health.

The chain employs TRBV19 and TRBJ1-6; 7 nucleotides match TRBD1. J gave up 5 bases and V 3 bases, and 4 bases lay outside the gene matches. Germline assignment: CDR1 LNHDA and CDR2 SQIVND (reference sequence). The CDR3 has 15 residues. This CDR3 is CASSIGDRDNSPLHF. CDR3 nucleotides: TGTGCCAGTAGTATCGGGGACAGAGATAATTCACCCCTCCACTTT.

The chain joins TRBV28 to TRBJ1-2; 9 bases map to TRBD1. CDR1 is MDHEN and CDR2 is SYDVKM in the germline V gene. The ends lost 6 bases at V and 6 bases at J; junction bases unmatched: 5. The CDR3 spans 13 residues. DNA for the CDR3: TGTGCCAGCAGAGCCGGGACAGGGCATGGCTACACCTTC. It yields the protein CASRAGTGHGYTF.

Ten or more counts support this clone. This rearrangement joins TRBV28 to TRBJ2-3; possibly TRBD2 for D (5 bases). V dropped 10 bases and J dropped 8 bases, with 22 bases sitting between them. The CDR3 contains 14 residues. Germline-derived CDR1 and CDR2 are MDHEN and SYDVKM. CDR3 sequence reads: CATSVARLPITQYF. As DNA, the CDR3 is TGTGCCACCAGCGTAGCGCGCCTTCCCATTACGCAGTATTTT.

V and J are TRBV7-2 and TRBJ2-2, with TRBD1 matching over 11 bases. This CDR3 is built from 14 residues. Looked up from germline, CDR1 is SGHTA and CDR2 is FQGNSA. The ends lost 6 bases at V and 7 bases at J; junction bases unmatched: 4. Here the CDR3 reads CASRGTGGFGELFF. CDR3 in DNA: TGTGCCAGCAGGGGGACAGGGGGTTTCGGGGAGCTGTTTTTT.

The CDR3 is CASSYRQGGNQPQHF. The CDR3 DNA sequence: TGTGCCAGTAGTTATCGACAGGGGGGCAATCAGCCCCAGCATTTT. The rearrangement joins TRBV19 to TRBJ1-5; 9 positions agree with TRBD1. This CDR3 contains 15 residues. The germline gives CDR1 LNHDA, CDR2 SQIVND (reference sequence). V lost 5 bases to trimming and J lost 2 bases; unmatched junction nucleotides: 4.

The chain is built from TRBV2 and TRBJ2-3, with D unresolved. The germline V gene encodes CDR1 SNHLY and CDR2 FYNNEI. V lost 4 bases and J lost 2, with 10 bases in between. This CDR3 spans 14 amino acids. The CDR3 DNA follows: TGTGCCAGCAGTGGTGGAATAGACACAGATACGCAGTATTTT. Translated, it gives CASSGGIDTDTQYF.

Written as DNA, the CDR3 is TGTGCCAGCAGTCCCTACGCCTCAGATAACTATGGCTACACCTTC. This codes for CASSPYASDNYGYTF. This chain connects TRBV27 to TRBJ1-2; D gene unclear. Trimming cost V 5 bases and J 1 base, with 14 bases left between them. Per germline, CDR1 MNHEY and CDR2 SMNVEV (reference sequence). The CDR3 loop spans 15 amino acids.

This chain links TRBV7-9 with TRBJ2-7; D is possibly TRBD2 (6 bases). Germline assignment: CDR1 SEHNR and CDR2 FQNEAQ (reference sequence). V gave up 5 bases and J gave up 2 bases, with 13 bases separating them. The CDR3 length is 14 residues. CDR3 residues: CASSPRGGPYEQYF. The CDR3 DNA is TGTGCCAGCAGCCCCCGGGGAGGTCCCTACGAGCAGTACTTC.

J is TRBJ1-1 and V is TRBV11-3; 8 positions match TRBD1. The CDR3 runs to 15 residues. V was clipped by 4 bases and J by 5 bases; unmatched bases: 9. Germline CDR1 is SGHNT and CDR2 is YENEEA. The CDR3 here is CASSSSTGGSTEAFF. As DNA, the CDR3 is TGTGCCAGCAGCTCCTCAACAGGGGGATCGACTGAAGCTTTCTTT.

The chain is built from TRBV19 and TRBJ1-4, with 7 positions matching TRBD1. This CDR3 spans 11 amino acids. The trim removed 4 bases at V and 11 bases at J, leaving 1 base unmatched. The germline V gene has CDR1 LNHDA and CDR2 SQIVND (reference sequence). The CDR3 reads CASSTGGKLFF. Here the CDR3 DNA reads TGTGCCAGTAGTACAGGGGGGAAACTGTTTTTT.

This clone occurred once. Other DNA sequences from this sample encode an identical CDR3 as well. This rearrangement joins TRBV7-2 to TRBJ2-7, with 9 bases identical to TRBD2. The CDR3 has 15 amino acids. Trimming took 1 base from V and 2 from J; bases not matched to a gene: 3. Germline V CDR1 and CDR2: SGHTA, FQGNSA. The CDR3 loop reads CASSLVTSGTYEQYF. In nucleotides, the CDR3 is TGTGCCAGCAGCTTAGTGACTAGCGGTACCTACGAGCAGTACTTC.